The 27 T cell receptor beta chains below all came from one sample that was sequenced in a study of patients and donors after allogeneic stem cell transplantation (dated by TCRdb to the early 2020s). Libraries were constructed by RT-PCR. The sequencing machine was a NextSeq 550. TCRdb trimmed public reads at Q25 via fastp, called clones via MiXCR and kept in-frame beta chains. One record per CDR3 amino acid sequence lists the most common genes and DNA. Here the sample has 920,000 or so distinct CDR3 sequences; roughly 17% occur a single time. Of the sample, approximately 5.9% falls within the top ten clones. Sequencing used blood, either unsorted or a sorted T cell fraction (not recorded which). The origin of the receptors is a human donor who was either an allogeneic HSCT recipient or a stem cell or donor lymphocyte infusion donor (not recorded which). It is not recorded whose cells these are; they may come from a transplant donor.

The table lists this clonotype with a few counts. The chain couples TRBV21-1 to TRBJ2-7; TRBD1 is the table's D call, not checked against the DNA. TRBV21-1 has pseudogene status. The CDR3 loop spans 13 amino acids. CDR3 DNA: TGTGCCCTCCAGGGGGACCCGACCTACGAGCAGTACTTC. Translating gives CALQGDPTYEQYF.

This chain uses TRBV19 with TRBJ2-7; 9 bases are a match to TRBD1. The CDR3 consists of 18 residues. Germline V gives CDR1 LNHDA, CDR2 SQIVND (reference sequence). With 4 bases clipped from V and 1 base from J, the junction kept 14 bases outside the gene matches. The CDR3 reads CASSNQGQGAGVSYEQYF. CDR3 DNA: TGTGCCAGTAGTAACCAGGGACAGGGAGCCGGTGTTTCCTACGAGCAGTACTTC.

This clonotype was observed a few times. The chain couples TRBV6-1 to TRBJ1-1, with 7 positions matching TRBD1. This CDR3 region has 14 residues. Losses at the gene ends were 4 bases for V and 2 bases for J; bases not matched to a gene: 4. The V gene's germline CDR1 is MNHNS and CDR2 SASEGT. The CDR3 loop reads CASSADRVNTEAFF. DNA for the CDR3: TGTGCCAGCAGTGCTGACAGGGTTAACACTGAAGCTTTCTTT.

This clonotype was found a few times. The V and J genes are TRBV9 and TRBJ1-5; 10 bases fit TRBD1. Germline CDR1 and CDR2: SGDLS and YYNGEE. The V segment lost 4 bases and the J segment 6 bases; nucleotides outside the gene matches: 10. The CDR3 spans 16 residues. Here the CDR3 reads CASSWPGTGDFQPQHF. The DNA for the CDR3 is TGTGCCAGCAGCTGGCCCGGGACAGGGGACTTTCAGCCCCAGCATTTT.

This clonotype came up a few times. The V and J genes are TRBV30 and TRBJ2-5, with D perhaps matching TRBD2 (6 bases). V lost 2 bases and J lost 7, with 8 bases in between. Looked up from germline, CDR1 is GTSNPN and CDR2 is SVGIG (reference sequence). This CDR3 region has 11 residues. The CDR3 nucleotides read TGTGCCTGGAGTTTCGGGGGGACCCAGTACTTC. Its protein is CAWSFGGTQYF.

V gene TRBV5-1 combines with J gene TRBJ1-2, with D possibly being TRBD1 (5 bases). This CDR3 comprises 17 residues. Trimming cost V 0 bases and J 4 bases, with 19 bases left between them. The V gene's germline CDR1 is SGHRS and CDR2 YFSETQ. This CDR3 reads CASSLGGPAGPRYGYTF. The DNA of the CDR3 is TGCGCCAGCAGCTTGGGGGGACCCGCGGGTCCCCGCTATGGCTACACCTTC.

This sequence joins TRBV3-1 and TRBJ2-1; TRBD2 might be the D (6 bases). V lost 4 bases, J lost 10 bases, and 20 bases lay in between. The CDR3 totals 15 residues. The germline V gene has CDR1 LGHDT and CDR2 YNNKEL (reference sequence). CDR3 sequence: CASSLTRDGSREQFF. CDR3 DNA sequence: TGTGCCAGCAGCCTAACCCGGGACGGGAGTAGGGAGCAGTTCTTC.

V is TRBV15 and J is TRBJ2-7; D may correspond to TRBD1 or TRBD2 (5 bases each). This CDR3 contains 16 residues. Germline loops: CDR1 LNHNV, CDR2 YYDKDF (reference sequence). The V and J ends lost 6 bases and 1 base respectively, with 19 bases between them. This CDR3 is CATRFLLGPLSYEQYF. For the CDR3, the DNA is TGTGCCACCAGGTTCCTCCTGGGACCACTTTCCTACGAGCAGTACTTC. Based on the CDR3 plus reference TRBV15 and TRBJ2-7, the full variable domain is DAMVIQNPRYQVTQFGKPVTLSCSQTLNHNVMYWYQQKSSQAPKLLFHYYDKDFNNEADTPDNFQSRRPNTSFCFLDIRSPGLGDTAMYLCATRFLLGPLSYEQYFGPGTRLTVT.

This clonotype has only a few counts. The chain carries TRBV9 and TRBJ2-3; 7 bases are a match to TRBD2. CDR1 and CDR2 from the germline V gene are SGDLS and YYNGEE. J was trimmed by 2 bases and V by 0 bases; bases with no gene match: 9. There are 17 residues in the CDR3. CDR3 nucleotides: TGTGCCAGCAGCGTAGTGGGGGACTACCTATTCACAGATACGCAGTATTTT. Protein product: CASSVVGDYLFTDTQYF.

This clonotype was seen a few times. The V call is TRBV6-1, the J call TRBJ1-1, with a weak D call TRBD1 (5 bases). Germline lookup yields CDR1 MNHNS and CDR2 SASEGT. Trimming pared 6 bases from V and 4 bases from J, leaving 21 bases between. The CDR3 has 16 amino acids. The DNA of the CDR3 is TGTGCCAGCAGGGAACCGGGACCGTCAGTGGCCACTGAAGCTTTCTTT. As protein: CASREPGPSVATEAFF.

This clonotype turned up a few times. The DNA of the CDR3 is TGCAGTGCCCACCCGGGACTTAGTAATGAAAAACTGTTTTTT. It yields the protein CSAHPGLSNEKLFF. V usage is TRBV20-1 and J usage is TRBJ1-4; D possibly corresponds to TRBD1 (5 bases). V lost 6 bases and J 4 bases, leaving 15 bases between the germline ends. This CDR3 contains 14 residues. Per germline, CDR1 DFQATT and CDR2 SNEGSKA (reference sequence).

The J gene is TRBJ1-5, the V gene TRBV27; no clear D. The CDR3 has 17 amino acids. From germline, CDR1 is MNHEY and CDR2 SMNVEV (reference sequence). Trimming took off 1 base at V and 1 base at J, with 14 bases between the two ends. DNA for the CDR3: TGTGCCAGCAGTTTATTGGCCCTGGAAGGGAGCAATCAGCCCCAGCATTTT. Translating it yields CASSLLALEGSNQPQHF.

The J gene is TRBJ1-2, the V gene TRBV20-1, with unresolved D. Germline V lookup: CDR1 DFQATT, CDR2 SNEGSKA (reference sequence). The CDR3 totals 12 residues. V shed 3 bases and J shed 3 bases, with 8 bases lying between them. The CDR3 coding sequence is TGCAGTGCTAGTAGTACGGACTATGGCTACACCTTC. It yields the protein CSASSTDYGYTF.

The chain recombines TRBV20-1 with TRBJ1-5, with 10 bases aligning to TRBD1. Germline assignment: CDR1 DFQATT and CDR2 SNEGSKA (reference sequence). CDR3 length equals 16 residues. V dropped 3 bases and J dropped 3; count of bases not matched to a gene: 8. The CDR3 DNA is TGCAGTGCTAGGTCATCCGGGACAGGGGTCAATCAGCCCCAGCATTTT. It specifies CSARSSGTGVNQPQHF.

This chain uses TRBV20-1 with TRBJ1-2; 7 bases line up with TRBD1. The CDR3 extends over 12 amino acids. V gave up 0 bases and J gave up 6 bases; unmatched junction bases: 1. Germline CDR1 and CDR2: DFQATT and SNEGSKA (reference sequence). The CDR3 sequence is CSARDDRDGYTF. For the CDR3, the DNA is TGCAGTGCTAGAGACGACAGGGATGGCTACACCTTC.

The gene calls are TRBV5-1 and TRBJ2-1; 13 bases line up with TRBD2. With 6 bases clipped from V and 9 bases from J, the junction kept 3 bases outside the gene matches. This CDR3 has 13 amino acids. The germline V gene has CDR1 SGHRS and CDR2 YFSETQ. In DNA form, the CDR3 reads TGCGCCAGCAAGGGACTAGCGGGAAGTGAGCAGTTCTTC. Protein product: CASKGLAGSEQFF.

The gene calls are TRBV7-6 and TRBJ2-1; the D gene is possibly TRBD2 (5 bases). The CDR3 spans 12 residues. The V end lost 6 bases, the J end lost 8 bases, and 11 bases lay between the germline ends. Germline V CDR1 and CDR2: SGHVS, FNYEAQ. CDR3 nucleotide sequence: TGTGCCAGCAGGGCGGAGGAGGATGAGCAGTTCTTC. This encodes CASRAEEDEQFF.

The chain is built from TRBV7-9 and TRBJ2-3; 8 nucleotides align to TRBD2. The CDR3 runs 16 residues. V shed 1 base and J 0 bases; nucleotides not matched to a gene: 3. CDR1 SEHNR and CDR2 FQNEAQ come from the germline V gene (reference sequence). The CDR3 spells CASSLELAVSTDTQYF. The CDR3 region has the DNA TGTGCCAGCAGCTTAGAACTAGCGGTTAGCACAGATACGCAGTATTTT.

CDR3 in amino acids: CASKLRGYSNQPQHF. The CDR3, as DNA: TGTGCCAGCAAGCTTCGGGGATATAGCAATCAGCCCCAGCATTTT. This chain connects TRBV6-1 to TRBJ1-5, with no clear D. The germline V gene has CDR1 MNHNS and CDR2 SASEGT. The ends were cut back, 7 bases at V and 0 bases at J, with 13 bases in the middle. The CDR3 sequence is 15 residues long.

The chain recombines TRBV24-1 with TRBJ2-2; 8 bases map to TRBD1. Germline CDR1 reads KGHDR; CDR2 reads SFDVKD. V was pared by 5 bases and J by 1 base, with 5 bases of the junction left unmatched. The CDR3 has 16 residues. The CDR3: CATSVPGTGNTGELFF. The CDR3 DNA reads as TGTGCCACCAGTGTCCCCGGGACAGGGAACACCGGGGAGCTGTTTTTT.

This clonotype was recorded many times. V gene TRBV12-3 or TRBV12-4 combines with J gene TRBJ2-1, with 10 bases matching TRBD1. This CDR3 is 14 amino acids long. Trimming at V came to 5 bases and at J to 8 bases, leaving 6 bases not matched to a gene. CDR3 nucleotides: TGTGCCAGCAGTAGGACAGGGGGTTTACATGAGCAGTTCTTC. Protein product: CASSRTGGLHEQFF.

The V call is TRBV6-2 or TRBV6-3, the J call TRBJ2-1; D is unclear. From germline, CDR1 is MNHEY and CDR2 SVGEGT. This CDR3 spans 15 amino acids. V was trimmed by 3 bases and J by 5 bases, leaving 14 bases between them. The CDR3 sequence: CASSYSSRVHNEQFF. Here the CDR3 DNA reads TGTGCCAGCAGTTATTCGAGCAGAGTCCACAATGAGCAGTTCTTC.

This clonotype was observed a few times. The chain couples TRBV9 to TRBJ2-3; D ambiguous. Trimming removed 4 bases from V and 2 bases from J, with 8 bases in between. Germline CDR1 reads SGDLS; CDR2 reads YYNGEE. The CDR3 loop spans 13 amino acids. The CDR3 is CASSPSFTDTQYF. CDR3 DNA: TGTGCCAGCAGCCCCAGCTTCACAGATACGCAGTATTTT.

The rearrangement joins TRBV3-1 to TRBJ2-2, with a tentative D call TRBD2 (6 bases). Trimming pared 2 bases from V and 0 bases from J, leaving 16 bases between. Germline values: CDR1 LGHDT, CDR2 YNNKEL (reference sequence). CDR3 length equals 18 residues. For the CDR3, the DNA is TGTGCCAGCAGCCAATACTTGGGAGGAACGTCGAACACCGGGGAGCTGTTTTTT. As protein: CASSQYLGGTSNTGELFF.

This clonotype occurred many times. V usage is TRBV4-1 and J usage is TRBJ1-2, with TRBD1 as a possible D gene (6 bases). This CDR3 comprises 15 residues. Germline loops: CDR1 MGHRA, CDR2 YSYEKL. Trimming shortened V by 4 bases and J by 2 bases, and 14 bases separated the two germline ends. DNA for the CDR3: TGCGCCAGCAGCCGAAGGGACGGGGGCAACTATGGCTACACCTTC. Protein product: CASSRRDGGNYGYTF.

This clonotype was detected a few times. The chain uses TRBV5-1 and TRBJ2-1; 12 bases agree with TRBD2. The CDR3 spans 16 residues. V trimming: 2 bases; J trimming: 5 bases; junction bases outside the gene matches: 5. Germline CDR1 reads SGHRS; CDR2 reads YFSETQ. This CDR3 is CASSFPTSGRHNEQFF. Here the CDR3 DNA reads TGCGCCAGCAGCTTCCCTACTAGCGGGAGGCACAATGAGCAGTTCTTC.

This clonotype has only a few counts. The chain couples TRBV5-5 to TRBJ1-1, with a possible D match to TRBD1 (5 bases). The V end was cut by 0 bases, the J end by 0 bases, with 9 bases between. Looked up from germline, CDR1 is SGHKS and CDR2 is YYEKEE (reference sequence). The length of the CDR3 is 15 residues. CDR3 in amino acids: CASSLGNRMNTEAFF. In nucleotides, the CDR3 is TGTGCCAGCAGCTTGGGGAACAGGATGAACACTGAAGCTTTCTTT.